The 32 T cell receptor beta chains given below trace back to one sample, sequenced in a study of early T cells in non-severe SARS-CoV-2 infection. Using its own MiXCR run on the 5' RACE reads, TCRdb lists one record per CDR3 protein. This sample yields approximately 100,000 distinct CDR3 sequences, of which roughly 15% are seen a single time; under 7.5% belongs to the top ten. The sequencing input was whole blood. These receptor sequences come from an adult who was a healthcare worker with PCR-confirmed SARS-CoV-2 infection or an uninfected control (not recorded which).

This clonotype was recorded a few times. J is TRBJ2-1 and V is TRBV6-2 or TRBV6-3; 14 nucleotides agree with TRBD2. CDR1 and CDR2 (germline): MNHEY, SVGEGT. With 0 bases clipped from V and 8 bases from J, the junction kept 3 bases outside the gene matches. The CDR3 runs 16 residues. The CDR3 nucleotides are TGTGCCAGCAGTTACTCGAAGACTAGCGGGGGGGATGAGCAGTTCTTC. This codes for CASSYSKTSGGDEQFF.

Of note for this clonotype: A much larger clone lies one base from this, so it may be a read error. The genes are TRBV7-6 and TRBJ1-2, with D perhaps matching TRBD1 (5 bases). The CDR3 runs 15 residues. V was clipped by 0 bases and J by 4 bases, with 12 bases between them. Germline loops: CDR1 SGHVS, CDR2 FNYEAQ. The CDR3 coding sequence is TGTGCCAGCAGCTTAGCGTCGGGGCATGGCTATGGCTACACCTTC. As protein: CASSLASGHGYGYTF.

The CDR3 reads CAISPGTGITTNEKLFF. CDR3 DNA: TGTGCCATCAGTCCCGGGACAGGAATTACAACTAATGAAAAACTGTTTTTT. This chain joins TRBV10-3 and TRBJ1-4; 8 nucleotides agree with TRBD1. This CDR3 is 17 amino acids long. Germline-derived CDR1 and CDR2 are ENHRY and SYGVKD. After removal of 5 bases from V and 0 bases from J, the junction contained 8 bases not matched to a gene.

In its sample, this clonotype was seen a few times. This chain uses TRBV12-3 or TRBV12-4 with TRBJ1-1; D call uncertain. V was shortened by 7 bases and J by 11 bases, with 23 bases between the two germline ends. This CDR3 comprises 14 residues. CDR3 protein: CASNVGSHIPTAFF. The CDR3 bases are TGTGCCAGCAACGTCGGCAGTCACATCCCTACGGCTTTCTTT.

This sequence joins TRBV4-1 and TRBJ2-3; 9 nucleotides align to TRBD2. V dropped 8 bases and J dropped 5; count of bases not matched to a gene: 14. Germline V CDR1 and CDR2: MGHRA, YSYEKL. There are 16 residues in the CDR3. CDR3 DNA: TGCGCCAGCGCAACTCGATTCGCGGGGGGGTTAGATACGCAGTATTTT. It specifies CASATRFAGGLDTQYF.

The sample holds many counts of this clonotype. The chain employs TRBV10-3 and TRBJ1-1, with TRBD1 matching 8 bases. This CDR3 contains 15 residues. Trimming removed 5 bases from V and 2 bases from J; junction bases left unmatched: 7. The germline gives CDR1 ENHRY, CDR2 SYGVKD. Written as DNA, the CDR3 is TGTGCCATCAGTAGGGGAGGACAGGGAAACACTGAAGCTTTCTTT. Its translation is CAISRGGQGNTEAFF.

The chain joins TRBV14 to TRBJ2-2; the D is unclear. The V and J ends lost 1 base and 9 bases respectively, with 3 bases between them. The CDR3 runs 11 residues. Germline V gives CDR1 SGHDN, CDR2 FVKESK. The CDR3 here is CASSQVRELFF. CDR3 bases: TGTGCCAGCAGCCAAGTACGGGAGCTGTTTTTT.

This CDR3 is CASSLTSAPSYTF. The CDR3 nucleotides read TGTGCCAGCAGTTTGACCAGCGCTCCCTCCTACACCTTC. The chain is built from TRBV12-3 or TRBV12-4 and TRBJ1-2; D unclear. The CDR3 is made up of 13 amino acids. The V end lost 3 bases, the J end lost 10 bases, and 15 bases lay between the germline ends.

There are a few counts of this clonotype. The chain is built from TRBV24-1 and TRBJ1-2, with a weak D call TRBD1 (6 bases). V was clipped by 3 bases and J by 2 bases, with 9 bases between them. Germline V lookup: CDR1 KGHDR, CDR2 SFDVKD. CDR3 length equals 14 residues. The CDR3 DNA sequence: TGTGCCACCAGTGATCCCGGACAGAACTATGGCTACACCTTC. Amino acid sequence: CATSDPGQNYGYTF.

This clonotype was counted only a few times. CDR3 amino acids: CASSSGQAWDQPQHF. DNA for the CDR3: TGTGCCAGCAGTTCGGGACAGGCGTGGGATCAGCCCCAGCATTTT. The gene calls are TRBV12-3 or TRBV12-4 and TRBJ1-5; 8 positions match TRBD1. The CDR3 is 15 amino acids. Trimming at V came to 4 bases and at J to 5 bases, leaving 7 bases not matched to a gene.

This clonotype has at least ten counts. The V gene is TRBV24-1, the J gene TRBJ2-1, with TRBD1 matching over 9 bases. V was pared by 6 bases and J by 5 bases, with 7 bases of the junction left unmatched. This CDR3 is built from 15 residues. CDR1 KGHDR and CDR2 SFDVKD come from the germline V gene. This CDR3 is CATSRRGQGDNEQFF. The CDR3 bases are TGTGCCACCAGTAGACGGGGACAGGGCGACAATGAGCAGTTCTTC.

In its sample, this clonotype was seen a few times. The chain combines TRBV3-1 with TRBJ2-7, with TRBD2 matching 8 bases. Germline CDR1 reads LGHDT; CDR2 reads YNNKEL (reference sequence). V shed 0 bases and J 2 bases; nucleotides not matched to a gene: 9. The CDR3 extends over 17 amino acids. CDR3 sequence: CASSQDQSGGRPYEQYF. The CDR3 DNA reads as TGTGCCAGCAGCCAAGATCAAAGCGGGGGCCGTCCCTACGAGCAGTACTTC.

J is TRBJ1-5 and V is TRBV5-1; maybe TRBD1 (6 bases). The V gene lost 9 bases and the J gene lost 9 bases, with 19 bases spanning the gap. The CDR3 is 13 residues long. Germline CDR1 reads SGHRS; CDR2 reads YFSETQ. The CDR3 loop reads CATRGEETGPQHF. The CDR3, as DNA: TGCGCCACCAGGGGAGAGGAAACCGGGCCCCAGCATTTT.

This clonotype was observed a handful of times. CDR3 sequence: CASSQYRGHTEAFF. In DNA, the CDR3 is TGCGCCAGCAGCCAGTACAGGGGGCACACTGAAGCTTTCTTT. The chain combines TRBV4-3 with TRBJ1-1; 9 nucleotides agree with TRBD1. Germline values: CDR1 LGHNA, CDR2 YSLEER. The CDR3 runs to 14 residues. V was clipped by 3 bases and J by 3 bases; unmatched bases: 2.

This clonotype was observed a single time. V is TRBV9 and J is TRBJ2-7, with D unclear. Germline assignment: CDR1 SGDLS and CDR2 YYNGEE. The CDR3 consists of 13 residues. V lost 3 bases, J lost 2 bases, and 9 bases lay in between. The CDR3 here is CASSGKQAYEQYF. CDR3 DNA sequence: TGTGCCAGCAGCGGCAAGCAAGCCTACGAGCAGTACTTC. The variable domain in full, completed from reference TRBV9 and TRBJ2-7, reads DSGVTQTPKHLITATGQRVTLRCSPRSGDLSVYWYQQSLDQGLQFLIQYYNGEERAKGNILERFSAQQFPDLHSELNLSSLELGDSALYFCASSGKQAYEQYFGPGTRLTVT.

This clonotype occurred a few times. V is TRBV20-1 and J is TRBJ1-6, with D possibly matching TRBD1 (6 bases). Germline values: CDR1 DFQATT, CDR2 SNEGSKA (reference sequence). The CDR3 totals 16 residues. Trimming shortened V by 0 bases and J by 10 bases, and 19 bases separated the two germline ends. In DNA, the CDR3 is TGCAGTGCTAGAGACTACGTCAGGGGAGAAGGATCACCCCTCCACTTT. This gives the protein CSARDYVRGEGSPLHF.

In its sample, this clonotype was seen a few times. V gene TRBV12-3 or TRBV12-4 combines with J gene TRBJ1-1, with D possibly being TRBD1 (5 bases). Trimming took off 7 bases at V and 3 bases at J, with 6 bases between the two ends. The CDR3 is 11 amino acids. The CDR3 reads CASTGYTEAFF. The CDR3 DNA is TGTGCCAGCACAGGGTACACTGAAGCTTTCTTT.

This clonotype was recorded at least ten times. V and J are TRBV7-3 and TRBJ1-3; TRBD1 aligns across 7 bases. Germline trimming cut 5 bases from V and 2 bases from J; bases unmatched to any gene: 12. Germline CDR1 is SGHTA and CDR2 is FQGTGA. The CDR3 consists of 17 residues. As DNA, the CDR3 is TGTGCCAGCAGCCCCACGGGGACAGCAGAAACTGGAAACACCATATATTTT. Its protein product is CASSPTGTAETGNTIYF. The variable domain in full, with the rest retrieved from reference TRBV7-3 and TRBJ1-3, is GAGVSQTPSNKVTEKGKYVELRCDPISGHTALYWYRQSLGQGPEFLIYFQGTGAADDSGLPNDRFFAVRPEGSVSTLKIQRTERGDSAVYLCASSPTGTAETGNTIYFGEGSWLTVV.

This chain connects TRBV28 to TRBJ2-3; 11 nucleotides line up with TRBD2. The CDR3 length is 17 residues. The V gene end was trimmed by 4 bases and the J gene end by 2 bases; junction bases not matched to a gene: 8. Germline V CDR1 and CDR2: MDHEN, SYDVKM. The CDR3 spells CASSWGILAGVTDTQYF. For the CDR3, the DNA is TGTGCCAGCAGTTGGGGAATACTAGCGGGGGTCACAGATACGCAGTATTTT.

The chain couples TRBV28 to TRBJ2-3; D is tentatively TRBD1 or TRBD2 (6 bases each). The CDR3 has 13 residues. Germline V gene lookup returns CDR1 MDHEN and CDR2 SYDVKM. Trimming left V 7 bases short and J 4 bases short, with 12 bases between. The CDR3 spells CASKGGGSDTQYF. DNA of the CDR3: TGTGCCAGCAAGGGGGGAGGTTCAGATACGCAGTATTTT. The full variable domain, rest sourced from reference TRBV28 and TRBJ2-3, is DVKVTQSSRYLVKRTGEKVFLECVQDMDHENMFWYRQDPGLGLRLIYFSYDVKMKEKGDIPEGYSVSREKKERFSLILESASTNQTSMYLCASKGGGSDTQYFGPGTRLTVL.

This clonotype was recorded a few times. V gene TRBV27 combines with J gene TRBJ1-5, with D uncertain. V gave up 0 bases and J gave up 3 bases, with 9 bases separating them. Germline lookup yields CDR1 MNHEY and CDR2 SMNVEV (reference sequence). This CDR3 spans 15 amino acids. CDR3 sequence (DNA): TGTGCCAGCAGTTTATCGAGGGCAGTCAATCAGCCCCAGCATTTT. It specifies CASSLSRAVNQPQHF.

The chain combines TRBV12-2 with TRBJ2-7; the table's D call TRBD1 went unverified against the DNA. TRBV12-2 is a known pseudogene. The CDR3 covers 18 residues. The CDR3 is CASRLFKIRQGLIHEQYF. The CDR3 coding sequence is TGTGCAAGTCGCTTATTCAAGATAAGGCAGGGCTTAATCCACGAGCAGTACTTC.

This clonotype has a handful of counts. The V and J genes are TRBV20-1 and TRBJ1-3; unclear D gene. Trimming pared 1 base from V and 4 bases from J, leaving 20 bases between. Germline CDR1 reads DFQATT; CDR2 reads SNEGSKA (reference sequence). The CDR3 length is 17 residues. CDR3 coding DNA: TGCAGTGCTAGAGGATCCTGGTATGAGCTTACGGGAAACACCATATATTTT. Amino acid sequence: CSARGSWYELTGNTIYF.

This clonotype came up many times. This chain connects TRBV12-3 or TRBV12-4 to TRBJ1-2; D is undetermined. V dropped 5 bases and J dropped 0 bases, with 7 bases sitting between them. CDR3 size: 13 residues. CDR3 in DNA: TGTGCCAGCAGTATCAGCGCTAACTATGGCTACACCTTC. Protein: CASSISANYGYTF.

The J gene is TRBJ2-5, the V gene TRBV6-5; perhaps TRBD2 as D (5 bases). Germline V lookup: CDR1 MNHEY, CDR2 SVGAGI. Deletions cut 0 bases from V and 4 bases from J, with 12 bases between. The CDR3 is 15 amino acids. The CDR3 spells CASSYSGRVLETQYF. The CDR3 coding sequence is TGTGCCAGCAGTTACTCTGGGCGGGTCCTAGAGACCCAGTACTTC.

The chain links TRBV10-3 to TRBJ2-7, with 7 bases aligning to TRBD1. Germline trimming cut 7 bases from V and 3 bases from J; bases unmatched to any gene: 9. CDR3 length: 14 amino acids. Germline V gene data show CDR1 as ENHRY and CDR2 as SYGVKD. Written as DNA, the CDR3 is TGTGCCATCACCCTCGGACAGGATGGCTACGAGCAGTACTTC. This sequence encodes CAITLGQDGYEQYF.

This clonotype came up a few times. The CDR3 nucleotides are TGTGCCAGCAGCTTCTCTGGCGGGGAGCTGTTTTTT. Encoded protein: CASSFSGGELFF. This chain uses TRBV9 with TRBJ2-2, with no clear D. The length of the CDR3 is 12 residues. The V and J ends lost 4 bases and 7 bases respectively, with 8 bases between them. Germline V gives CDR1 SGDLS, CDR2 YYNGEE.

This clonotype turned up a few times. CDR3 region: CSASRAHNQPQHF. The CDR3 DNA follows: TGCAGTGCTAGCAGGGCCCACAATCAGCCCCAGCATTTT. The J gene is TRBJ1-5, the V gene TRBV20-1, with D perhaps TRBD1 (5 bases). Germline V lookup: CDR1 DFQATT, CDR2 SNEGSKA (reference sequence). This CDR3 comprises 13 residues. V was shortened by 3 bases and J by 3 bases, with 9 bases between the two germline ends.

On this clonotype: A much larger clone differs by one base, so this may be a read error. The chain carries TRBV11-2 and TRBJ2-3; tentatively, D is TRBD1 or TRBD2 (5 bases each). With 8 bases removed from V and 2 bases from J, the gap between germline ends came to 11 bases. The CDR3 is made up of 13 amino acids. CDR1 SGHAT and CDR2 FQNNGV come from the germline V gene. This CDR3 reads CASGPGPTDTQYF. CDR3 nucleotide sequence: TGTGCCAGCGGCCCGGGACCCACAGATACGCAGTATTTT.

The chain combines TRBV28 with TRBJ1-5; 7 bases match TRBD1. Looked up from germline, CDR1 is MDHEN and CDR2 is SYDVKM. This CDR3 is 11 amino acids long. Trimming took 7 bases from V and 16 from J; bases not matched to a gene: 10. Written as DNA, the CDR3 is TGTGCCAGCAAGCCCGCGACAGGGCTCCATTTT. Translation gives CASKPATGLHF.

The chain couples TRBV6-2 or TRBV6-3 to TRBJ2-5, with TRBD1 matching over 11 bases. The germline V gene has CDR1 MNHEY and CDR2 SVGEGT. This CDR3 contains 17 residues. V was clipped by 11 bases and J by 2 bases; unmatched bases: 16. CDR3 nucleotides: TGTGCCCGCCAACGACGGCCCGGGACAGGGGGACAAGAGACCCAGTACTTC. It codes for CARQRRPGTGGQETQYF.

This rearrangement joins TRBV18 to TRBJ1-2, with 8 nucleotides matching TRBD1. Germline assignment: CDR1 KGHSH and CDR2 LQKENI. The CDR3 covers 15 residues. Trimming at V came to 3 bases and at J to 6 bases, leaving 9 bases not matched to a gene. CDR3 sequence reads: CASSPGTGKGDGYTF. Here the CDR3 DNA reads TGTGCCAGCTCACCCGGGACAGGAAAGGGAGATGGCTACACCTTC.